This entry features one TCR beta chain sequence. The antigen is unknown. The sample holds other DNA sequences that translate to the same CDR3. This entry belongs to a study of cytomegalovirus exposure and HLA in healthy donors. Study-wide background: Of the donors genotyped, approximately 400 in all, about 76% fell in the Caucasian-associated ancestry cluster.

Both 60 Vbeta primers and 13 Jbeta primers went into the PCR. TCRdb's table, derived via immunoSEQ multiplex PCR, lists solely in-frame clones and lacks some. The data show around 100,000 clones, around 61% seen once. Study findings and constraints: When the data were analyzed later, several of the most significant clusters appeared to be linked to common viral pathogens.

The CDR3 length is 14 residues. Germline-derived CDR1 and CDR2 are SGHRS and YFSETQ. V was clipped by 0 bases and J by 5 bases, with 8 bases between them. Sample: PBMCs. This clonotype was sampled from a woman in her 30s in good health and CMV-seronegative. V usage is TRBV5-1 and J usage is TRBJ1-4; D is possibly TRBD1 (6 bases). The CDR3 region is CASSLGQGNEKLFF. CDR3 DNA: TGCGCCAGCAGCTTGGGGCAGGGGAATGAAAAACTGTTTTTT. Full variable domain (outside the CDR3, taken from reference TRBV5-1 and TRBJ1-4): KAGVTQTPRYLIKTRGQQVTLSCSPISGHRSVSWYQQTPGQGLQFLFEYFSETQRNKGNFPGRFSGRQFSNSRSEMNVSTLELGDSALYLCASSLGQGNEKLFFGSGTQLSVL.